The clone carrying this T cell receptor (beta chain) has more than one count but fewer than ten. Its cognate antigen is unknown. This record comes from a study of early T cells in non-severe SARS-CoV-2 infection. Background on the study: Bulk RNA from unsorted whole blood was sequenced; chains were unpaired.

Notes on the study in general: Anti-spike CD8 responses were favored in VDJdb matching, and private and CD4 specificities were missed.

MiXCR was run by TCRdb on the 5' RACE reads, yielding one entry per CDR3 protein. This sample has roughly 69,000 distinct CDR3 sequences, with roughly 10% found just once. The CDR3 has 16 residues. Germline-derived CDR1 and CDR2 are MNHNS and SASEGT. After removal of 3 bases from V and 4 bases from J, the junction contained 7 bases not matched to a gene. The rearrangement links TRBV6-1 to TRBJ2-1, with TRBD1 matching over 9 bases. The sequenced material came from whole blood. This receptor was obtained from an adult who was a healthcare worker with PCR-confirmed SARS-CoV-2 infection or an uninfected control (not recorded which). For the CDR3, the DNA is TGTGCCAGCAGTGAGTACGGGACAGGGCCGTACAATGAGCAGTTCTTC. Encoded protein: CASSEYGTGPYNEQFF.